This T cell receptor (beta chain) comes out of a study of blood T cell repertoires in COVID-19. Study as a whole: Material from acute and convalescent COVID-19 was sourced from the United States, Italy and Spain. T cells, B-cell-depleted T cells, or PBMCs provided the cDNA or gDNA that served as material.

The data were produced by immunoSEQ multiplex PCR, yet TCRdb's version contains in-frame clones alone and is incomplete. The sample lists under 500,000 clones, around 88% occurring once. Trimming cost V 1 base and J 9 bases, with 10 bases left between them. This CDR3 has 14 amino acids. Germline V gene sequence: CDR1 SGHAT, CDR2 FQNNGV. This sequence originates from a woman aged 30 to 39 with acute or convalescent COVID-19. This chain connects TRBV11-2 to TRBJ1-6; no clear D gene. The sample comprised peripheral blood. CDR3 sequence: CASSLGALGSPLHF. CDR3 bases: TGTGCCAGCAGCTTAGGGGCATTAGGTTCACCCCTCCACTTT.